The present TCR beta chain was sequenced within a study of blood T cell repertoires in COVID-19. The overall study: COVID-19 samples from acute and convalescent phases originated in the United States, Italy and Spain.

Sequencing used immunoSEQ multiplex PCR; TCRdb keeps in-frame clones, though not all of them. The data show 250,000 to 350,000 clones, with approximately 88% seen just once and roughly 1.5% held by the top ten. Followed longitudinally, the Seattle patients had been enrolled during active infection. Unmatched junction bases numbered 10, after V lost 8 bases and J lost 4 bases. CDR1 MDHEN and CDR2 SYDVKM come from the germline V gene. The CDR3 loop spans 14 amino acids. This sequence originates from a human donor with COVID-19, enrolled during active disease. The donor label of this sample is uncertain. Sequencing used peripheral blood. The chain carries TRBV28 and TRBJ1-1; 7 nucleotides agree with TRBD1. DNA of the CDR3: TGTGCCAGCGACTCACAGGGGCTTGCCACTGAAGCTTTCTTT. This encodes CASDSQGLATEAFF.